A single sample gave rise to the 19 T cell receptor beta chains below, sequenced in a study of brain T cells in children with intractable seizures. Produced via immunoSEQ multiplex PCR; TCRdb's table is partial and in-frame only. The sample comprises hundreds of thousands of clones, over 85% of which are singletons, and 5% to 7% rests with the top ten. Time point described: blood from clinic visit 5 months post-surgery; TSC patient then seizure free. Sequencing was performed on peripheral blood, taken approximately 5 months after surgery. Receptors originate from a boy under two years old with tuberous sclerosis and intractable seizures.

This rearrangement joins TRBV9 to TRBJ2-1; 13 bases are shared with TRBD2. Germline CDR1 reads SGDLS; CDR2 reads YYNGEE. The CDR3 extends over 16 amino acids. The V and J ends lost 2 bases and 7 bases, in that order; junction bases with no gene match: 6. This chain's CDR3 is CASSVLGLAGKNEQFF. The CDR3 DNA reads as TGTGCCAGCAGCGTTCTGGGACTAGCGGGAAAGAATGAGCAGTTCTTC.

This rearrangement joins TRBV28 to TRBJ2-7, with 8 bases aligning to TRBD2. V dropped 3 bases and J dropped 3; count of bases not matched to a gene: 7. Germline V lookup: CDR1 MDHEN, CDR2 SYDVKM. The CDR3 length is 15 residues. The CDR3 DNA reads TGTGCCAGCAGTTTCAGGGTTAGCGGGGACTACGAGCAGTACTTC. Protein product: CASSFRVSGDYEQYF.

V gene TRBV2 combines with J gene TRBJ2-7; 8 bases map to TRBD2. This CDR3 contains 16 residues. CDR1 is SNHLY and CDR2 is FYNNEI in the germline V gene. The V gene end was trimmed by 3 bases and the J gene end by 2 bases; junction bases not matched to a gene: 9. The CDR3 DNA is TGTGCCAGCAGTGATTGGGTAGCGGGACTAACCTACGAGCAGTACTTC. Amino acid sequence: CASSDWVAGLTYEQYF.

The genes are TRBV11-2 and TRBJ2-3, with D possibly being TRBD1 (6 bases). The length of the CDR3 is 14 residues. V was cut by 5 bases and J by 3 bases, with 12 bases left in between. Per the germline V gene, CDR1 is SGHAT and CDR2 is FQNNGV. The CDR3 spells CASSPRTETDTQYF. In DNA, the CDR3 is TGTGCCAGCAGCCCCCGGACAGAAACAGATACGCAGTATTTT.

The V gene is TRBV5-1, the J gene TRBJ2-2, with TRBD2 matching 10 bases. J lost 2 bases, V lost 1 base, and 2 bases had no gene match. Per the germline V gene, CDR1 is SGHRS and CDR2 is YFSETQ. The CDR3 extends over 16 amino acids. The CDR3 loop is CASSLWTSGNTGELFF. The CDR3, as DNA: TGCGCCAGCAGCTTGTGGACTAGCGGTAACACCGGGGAGCTGTTTTTT.

The chain has TRBV7-2 and TRBJ2-5; 7 nucleotides line up with TRBD2. CDR1 is SGHTA and CDR2 is FQGNSA in the germline V gene. V shed 5 bases, J shed 2 bases, and the junction held 14 bases outside the gene matches. The CDR3 sequence is 17 residues long. The CDR3 region has the DNA TGTGCCAGCAGCGCCCGCCTCAGTGGCGGGAGACAAGAGACCCAGTACTTC. Translating it yields CASSARLSGGRQETQYF.

The chain is built from TRBV12-3 or TRBV12-4 and TRBJ2-7, with 7 bases aligning to TRBD1. CDR3 length: 13 amino acids. Trimming took 3 bases from V and 2 from J; bases not matched to a gene: 1. As DNA, the CDR3 is TGTGCCAGCAGTTTCGGGACAGCCTACGAGCAGTACTTC. Its translation: CASSFGTAYEQYF.

CDR3 sequence (DNA): TGTGCCAGCAGTGTTTTGAACACTGAAGCTTTCTTT. Protein: CASSVLNTEAFF. The chain links TRBV2 to TRBJ1-1; D gene uncertain. The V end lost 4 bases, the J end lost 0 bases, and 3 bases lay between the germline ends. CDR1 is SNHLY and CDR2 is FYNNEI in the germline V gene. This CDR3 is 12 amino acids long.

This chain joins TRBV6-5 and TRBJ2-7; D gene uncertain. CDR3 length: 12 residues. CDR1 and CDR2 from the germline V gene are MNHEY and SVGAGI. The V gene lost 8 bases and the J gene lost 5 bases, with 13 bases spanning the gap. The CDR3 DNA reads TGTGCCAGCCCCAGGAGCAGCGACGAGCAGTACTTC. It is translated as CASPRSSDEQYF.

This clone is a singleton in its sample. The gene calls are TRBV21-1 and TRBJ1-2. TRBV21-1 is annotated as a pseudogene. The CDR3 runs to 16 residues. CDR3 in DNA: TGTGCCATCACCAGTGGATCCACAGGAGGCGAATTTTACTACACCTTC. Amino acid sequence: CAITSGSTGGEFYYTF.

CDR3 sequence (DNA): TGTGCCAGCAGCTTAAAAGCGGGACAGGACAATGAGCAGTTCTTC. This translates into CASSLKAGQDNEQFF. V usage is TRBV7-6 and J usage is TRBJ2-1; a weak D match, TRBD1 (8 bases). The V end was cut by 2 bases, the J end by 5 bases, with 13 bases between. CDR1 is SGHVS, CDR2 FNYEAQ, per germline. This CDR3 comprises 15 residues.

This clone was recorded once. The chain has TRBV6-6 and TRBJ2-1, with 7 bases matching TRBD2. The CDR3 sequence is 16 residues long. Germline lookup yields CDR1 MNHNY and CDR2 SVGAGI (reference sequence). With 2 bases clipped from V and 3 bases from J, the junction kept 7 bases outside the gene matches. The CDR3 nucleotides are TGTGCCAGCAGTTACGCGCCGGGACTATACTACAATGAGCAGTTCTTC. It translates to CASSYAPGLYYNEQFF.

On this clone: One end of the junction varies from germline; a read error may be responsible. The chain joins TRBV6-1 to TRBJ2-1; a possible D gene is TRBD2 (7 bases). The CDR3 totals 15 residues. CDR1 is MNHNS and CDR2 is SASEGT in the germline V gene. CDR3 DNA sequence: TGTGCCAGCAGAGAAGAAGGGGGAGGGGTAAATGAGCAGTTCTTC. Translated: CASREEGGGVNEQFF.

The chain recombines TRBV6-5 with TRBJ2-7; D not certain. V lost 7 bases and J lost 2, with 6 bases in between. The CDR3 runs 11 residues. Germline V gene sequence: CDR1 MNHEY, CDR2 SVGAGI. In DNA, the CDR3 is TGTGCCAGCACTACAGCCTACGAGCAGTACTTC. Its protein is CASTTAYEQYF.

The chain employs TRBV2 and TRBJ2-7; no clear D. Germline lookup yields CDR1 SNHLY and CDR2 FYNNEI. Trimming left V 1 base short and J 4 bases short, with 14 bases between. The CDR3 runs 15 residues. The CDR3 sequence: CASSEGHDMRYEQYF. The CDR3, as DNA: TGTGCCAGCAGTGAAGGGCACGATATGAGATACGAGCAGTACTTC. The variable domain in full, completed from reference TRBV2 and TRBJ2-7, reads EPEVTQTPSHQVTQMGQEVILRCVPISNHLYFYWYRQILGQKVEFLVSFYNNEISEKSEIFDDQFSVERPDGSNFTLKIRSTKLEDSAMYFCASSEGHDMRYEQYFGPGTRLTVT.

This rearrangement joins TRBV7-2 to TRBJ2-7, with 9 bases matching TRBD2. V lost 3 bases and J lost 4; bases outside the gene matches: 16. Germline V gene sequence: CDR1 SGHTA, CDR2 FQGNSA. This CDR3 is 18 amino acids long. The CDR3: CASSFEGPPGLAVYEQYF. The CDR3, as DNA: TGTGCCAGCAGCTTTGAGGGGCCTCCGGGACTAGCTGTATACGAGCAGTACTTC.

The chain combines TRBV4-2 with TRBJ2-1; 7 bases match TRBD1. The V gene end was trimmed by 1 base and the J gene end by 9 bases; junction bases not matched to a gene: 12. Germline CDR1 is LGHNA and CDR2 is YNFKEQ. The CDR3 totals 16 residues. The CDR3 spells CASSQVRKQGRGEQFF. CDR3 in DNA: TGTGCCAGCAGCCAAGTACGGAAACAGGGGCGAGGTGAGCAGTTCTTC.

V and J are TRBV11-2 and TRBJ1-6, with a tentative D call TRBD1 (6 bases). The germline CDR1 and CDR2 sequences are SGHAT and FQNNGV. The CDR3 has 16 amino acids. V lost 4 bases to trimming and J lost 8 bases, with 18 bases between them. CDR3 nucleotides: TGTGCCAGCAGCTACCCTAGGGGGGGCGGCGATTCACCCCTCCACTTT. This encodes CASSYPRGGGDSPLHF.

The rearrangement joins TRBV15 to TRBJ1-3, with TRBD1 identical over 7 bases. The CDR3 sequence is 17 residues long. V lost 1 base to trimming and J lost 4 bases; unmatched junction nucleotides: 10. The germline CDR1 and CDR2 sequences are LNHNV and YYDKDF (reference sequence). CDR3: CATSRVSGTVIGNTIYF. The CDR3 coding sequence is TGTGCCACCAGCAGAGTCTCCGGGACAGTTATCGGAAACACCATATATTTT. Looking up the rest from reference TRBV15 and TRBJ1-3 gives the full variable domain: DAMVIQNPRYQVTQFGKPVTLSCSQTLNHNVMYWYQQKSSQAPKLLFHYYDKDFNNEADTPDNFQSRRPNTSFCFLDIRSPGLGDTAMYLCATSRVSGTVIGNTIYFGEGSWLTVV.